Described below is a single T cell receptor (beta chain) sequence and its context. The CDR3 totals 16 residues. Germline V CDR1 and CDR2: MNHEY, SMNVEV (reference sequence). V was trimmed by 4 bases and J by 0 bases, leaving 12 bases between them. This entry is derived from a study of control samples from healthy donors and cancer patients. Clones were sequenced by immunoSEQ multiplex PCR, and TCRdb holds only the in-frame ones, with some missing. In the table there are about 55,000 clones, approximately 95% of which are singletons. Sequenced: blood. The receptor comes from a woman under 40 in good health. V and J are TRBV27 and TRBJ1-4, with D possibly matching TRBD1 (6 bases). The DNA of the CDR3 is TGTGCCAGCAGTTCCGAGACAGGCCCAACTAATGAAAAACTGTTTTTT. It encodes CASSSETGPTNEKLFF. Together with reference TRBV27 and TRBJ1-4, the CDR3 gives the full variable domain: EAQVTQNPRYLITVTGKKLTVTCSQNMNHEYMSWYRQDPGLGLRQIYYSMNVEVTDKGDVPEGYKVSRKEKRNFPLILESPSPNQTSLYFCASSSETGPTNEKLFFGSGTQLSVL.